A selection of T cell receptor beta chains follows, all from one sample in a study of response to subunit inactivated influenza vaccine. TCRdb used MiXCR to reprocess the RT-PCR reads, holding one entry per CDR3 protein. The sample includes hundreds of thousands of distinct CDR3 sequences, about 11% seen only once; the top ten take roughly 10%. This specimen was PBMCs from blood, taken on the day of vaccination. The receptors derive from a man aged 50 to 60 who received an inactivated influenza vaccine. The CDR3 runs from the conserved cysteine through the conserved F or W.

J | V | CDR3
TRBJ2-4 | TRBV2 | CASRATAKNIQYF
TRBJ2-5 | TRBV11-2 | CASSKRTGGVFGLETQYF
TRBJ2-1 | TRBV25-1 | CASSELGRGGLNEQFF
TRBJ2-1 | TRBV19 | CASSIVGLGRNEQFF
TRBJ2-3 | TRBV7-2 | CASSLVAVTDTQYF
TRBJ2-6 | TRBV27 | CASSLLGSGANVLTF
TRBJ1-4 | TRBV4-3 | CASSQAWGGLEKLFF
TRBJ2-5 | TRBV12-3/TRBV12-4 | CASSLGLRGLADPWGETQYF
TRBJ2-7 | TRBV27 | CASSLKTGEGEQYF
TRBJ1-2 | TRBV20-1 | CSARGIFRGIYGYTF
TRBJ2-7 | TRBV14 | CASSPRDRDYEQYF
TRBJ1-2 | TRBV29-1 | CSVGQDDGYTF
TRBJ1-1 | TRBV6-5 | CASGYTGVNTEAFF
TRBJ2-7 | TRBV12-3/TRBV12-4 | CASSPPGLAEGYEQYF
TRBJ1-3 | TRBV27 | CASSRRGVVGNTIYF
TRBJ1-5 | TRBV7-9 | CASSIGQGASQPQHF
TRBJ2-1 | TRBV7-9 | CASSLREVAGFEQFF
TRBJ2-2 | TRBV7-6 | CASSHYTGELFF
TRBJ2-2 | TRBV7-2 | CASTTTGTGSGGELFF
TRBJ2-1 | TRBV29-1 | CSVERAGGYDEQFF
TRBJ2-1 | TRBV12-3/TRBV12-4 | CASSVGTSGLGGFF
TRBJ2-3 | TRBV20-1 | CSARDKSGLSTDTQYF
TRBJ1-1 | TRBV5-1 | CASRQGAITEAFF
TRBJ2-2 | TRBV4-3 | CASSQGVGGSTGELFF
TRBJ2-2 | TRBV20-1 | CAWGGRALDTGELFF
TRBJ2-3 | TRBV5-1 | CASSMVLTGGPSTDTQYF
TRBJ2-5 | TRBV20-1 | CSADASSGRGETQYF
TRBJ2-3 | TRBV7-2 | CASSPQPQDTQYF
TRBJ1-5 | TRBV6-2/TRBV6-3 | CASSYRDRNQPQHF
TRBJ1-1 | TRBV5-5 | CASSRRQTHTEAFF
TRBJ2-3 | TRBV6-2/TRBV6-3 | CASSYSIREATDTQYF
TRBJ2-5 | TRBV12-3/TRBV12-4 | CASSFFAPFSPLGVTQLETQYF
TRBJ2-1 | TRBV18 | CASSPLGSDYNEQFF
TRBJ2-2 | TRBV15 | CATSRAGGQGGELFF
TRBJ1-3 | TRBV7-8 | CASSRTGGTFSSGNTIYF
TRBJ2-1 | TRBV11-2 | CASILGVMSNEQFF
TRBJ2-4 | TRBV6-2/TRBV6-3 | CASRRGQSLAKNIQYF
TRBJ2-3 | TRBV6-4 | CASSEQAETSTDTQYF
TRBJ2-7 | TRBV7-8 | CASSLALVGKETYEQYF
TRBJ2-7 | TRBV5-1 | CASSLGSYEYF
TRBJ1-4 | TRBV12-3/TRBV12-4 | CASSKTGVHEKLFF
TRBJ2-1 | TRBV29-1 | CSDGLAGDNEQFF